One sample yielded the 5 T cell receptor beta chains listed below, sequenced in a study of T cells in Graves' hyperthyroidism and ophthalmopathy. TCR beta CDR3 sequences were amplified from RNA transcripts. HTBI primers drove first-round RT-PCR of the TCR CDR3. TCRdb re-analysed the multiplex PCR reads in MiXCR, keeping a single row per CDR3 protein. The repertoire has over 250,000 distinct CDR3 sequences, about 17% of them found once; the top ten carry about 50%. Sequencing was performed on blood. The source is an older woman with Graves' ophthalmopathy.

This clonotype was found many times. The J gene is TRBJ2-7, the V gene TRBV3-1; 7 nucleotides line up with TRBD1. Unmatched junction bases numbered 7, after V lost 4 bases and J lost 7 bases. Per germline, CDR1 LGHDT and CDR2 YNNKEL (reference sequence). This CDR3 contains 13 residues. CDR3 coding DNA: TGTGCCAGCAGCCCGACAGGGTCGGGGGAGCAGTACTTC. Translated, it gives CASSPTGSGEQYF.

Of note for this clonotype: This may stem from a read error, because a much larger clone lies one nucleotide away. The J gene is TRBJ1-2, the V gene TRBV6-4; D unclear. The V gene lost 5 bases and the J gene lost 4 bases, with 23 bases spanning the gap. Germline CDR1 MRHNA, CDR2 SNTAGT. The CDR3 has 17 residues. CDR3 residues: CASSPLSIRTSSYGYTF. DNA for the CDR3: TGTGCCAGCAGTCCTCTTTCGATCAGGACGTCCTCCTATGGCTACACCTTC.

This clonotype was seen at least ten times. The chain employs TRBV27 and TRBJ2-7; tentatively, D is TRBD1 (5 bases). V lost 2 bases and J 0 bases, leaving 11 bases between the germline ends. The CDR3 spans 15 residues. Germline CDR1 is MNHEY and CDR2 is SMNVEV (reference sequence). The CDR3, as DNA: TGTGCCAGCAGTTTACACGGCAGGGACTCCTACGAGCAGTACTTC. Protein sequence: CASSLHGRDSYEQYF.

This clonotype came up many times. The chain links TRBV11-2 to TRBJ2-1; 9 nucleotides match TRBD2. This CDR3 contains 16 residues. V dropped 2 bases and J dropped 5; count of bases not matched to a gene: 7. CDR1 is SGHAT, CDR2 FQNNGV, per germline. The CDR3 is CASSLTAGGGHNEQFF. The CDR3, as DNA: TGTGCCAGCAGCTTAACGGCGGGAGGGGGCCACAATGAGCAGTTCTTC.

The table lists this clonotype with many counts. CDR3 DNA: TGTGCCAGCAGCTTAGTAGGCCCGGGGCGGAAGAGCTCCTACGAGCAGTACTTC. Translation gives CASSLVGPGRKSSYEQYF. J is TRBJ2-7 and V is TRBV7-2, with D perhaps given as TRBD1 or TRBD2 (5 bases each). This CDR3 comprises 18 residues. Trimming stripped 1 base from V and 0 bases from J, with 19 bases between. The germline gives CDR1 SGHTA, CDR2 FQGNSA.